This T cell receptor beta chain was profiled in a study of control samples from healthy donors and cancer patients. Libraries were prepared by immunoSEQ multiplex PCR; TCRdb keeps only in-frame clonotypes and omits some of them. The sample shows 25,000 to 30,000 clones, approximately 87% of them seen only once. Germline assignment: CDR1 LNHDA and CDR2 SQIVND (reference sequence). The CDR3 extends over 10 amino acids. V was pared by 9 bases and J by 3 bases, with 5 bases between. The receptor was isolated from a woman between 40 and 50 years old with lung cancer. Sequenced material: PBMCs. The chain is built from TRBV19 and TRBJ1-2; D remains ambiguous. CDR3 sequence reads: CASFDYGYTF. CDR3 DNA: TGTGCCAGCTTCGACTATGGCTACACCTTC.